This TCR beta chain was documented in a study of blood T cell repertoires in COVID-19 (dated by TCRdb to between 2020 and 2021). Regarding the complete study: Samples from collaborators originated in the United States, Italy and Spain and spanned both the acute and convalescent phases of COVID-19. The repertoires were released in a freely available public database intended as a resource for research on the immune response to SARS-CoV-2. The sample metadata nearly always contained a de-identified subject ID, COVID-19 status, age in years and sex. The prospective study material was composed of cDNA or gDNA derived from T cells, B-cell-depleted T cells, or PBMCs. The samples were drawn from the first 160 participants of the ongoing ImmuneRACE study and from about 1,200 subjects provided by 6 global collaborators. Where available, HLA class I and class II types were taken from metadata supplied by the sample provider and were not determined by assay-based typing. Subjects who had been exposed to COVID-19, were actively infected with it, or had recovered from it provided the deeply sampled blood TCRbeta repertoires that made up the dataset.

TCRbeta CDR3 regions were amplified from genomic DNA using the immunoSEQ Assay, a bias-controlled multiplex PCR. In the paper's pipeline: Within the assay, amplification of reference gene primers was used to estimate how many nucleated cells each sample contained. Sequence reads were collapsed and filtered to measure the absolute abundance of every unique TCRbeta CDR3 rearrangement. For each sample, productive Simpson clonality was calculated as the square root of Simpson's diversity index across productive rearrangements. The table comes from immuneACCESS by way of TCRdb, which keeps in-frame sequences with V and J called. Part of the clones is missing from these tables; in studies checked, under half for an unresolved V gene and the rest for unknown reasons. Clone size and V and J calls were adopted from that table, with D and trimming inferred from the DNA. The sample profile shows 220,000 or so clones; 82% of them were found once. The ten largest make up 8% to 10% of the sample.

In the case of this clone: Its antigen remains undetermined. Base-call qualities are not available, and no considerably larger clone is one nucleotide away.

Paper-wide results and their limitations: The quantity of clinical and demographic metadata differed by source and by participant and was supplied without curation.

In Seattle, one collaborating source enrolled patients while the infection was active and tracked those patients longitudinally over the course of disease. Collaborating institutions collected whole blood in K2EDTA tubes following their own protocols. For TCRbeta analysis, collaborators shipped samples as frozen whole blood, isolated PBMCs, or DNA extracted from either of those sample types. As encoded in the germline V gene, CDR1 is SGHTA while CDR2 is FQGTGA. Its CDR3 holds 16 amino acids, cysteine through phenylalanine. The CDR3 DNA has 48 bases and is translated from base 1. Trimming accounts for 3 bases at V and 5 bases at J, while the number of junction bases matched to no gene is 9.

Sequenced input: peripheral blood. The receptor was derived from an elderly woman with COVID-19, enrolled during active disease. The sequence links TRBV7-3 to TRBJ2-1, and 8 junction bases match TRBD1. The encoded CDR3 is CASSFRGTGINNEQFF. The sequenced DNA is TGTGCCAGCAGCTTCCGCGGGACAGGTATCAACAATGAGCAGTTCTTC.